This entry lists 23 T cell receptor beta chains sequenced from one sample in a study of spatial heterogeneity in lung cancer. A single record per CDR3 protein comes from TCRdb applying MiXCR to the 5' RACE reads. The table lists 100,000 to 120,000 distinct CDR3 sequences, approximately 11% of them singletons, with 24% in the top ten. Time point specified: blood at routine non-recurrence follow-up after resection. The sample consisted of PBMCs, taken at follow-up. These receptors were obtained from a female donor with early-stage non-small cell lung cancer.

This clonotype came up a few times. The chain combines TRBV5-4 with TRBJ1-4; D gene unclear. V dropped 3 bases and J dropped 0 bases, with 9 bases sitting between them. In germline, CDR1 is SGHNT, CDR2 YYREEE (reference sequence). This CDR3 is built from 15 residues. Written as DNA, the CDR3 is TGTGCCAGCAGCTCCGCATCTGCAACTAATGAAAAACTGTTTTTT. This sequence encodes CASSSASATNEKLFF.

This clonotype was seen ten or more times. The chain recombines TRBV20-1 with TRBJ1-1; D unresolved. Per germline, CDR1 DFQATT and CDR2 SNEGSKA (reference sequence). CDR3 length: 14 residues. In nucleotides, the CDR3 is TGCAGCGGGCGTTTAGGGATGATGAACACTGAAGCTTTCTTT. It translates to CSGRLGMMNTEAFF.

Here the CDR3 DNA reads TGTGCCAGCAGGGGCCCAATGGGACTAGCGGTTGTGGAGACCCAGTACTTC. It codes for CASRGPMGLAVVETQYF. The V and J genes are TRBV28 and TRBJ2-5, with 11 bases matching TRBD2. Germline-derived CDR1 and CDR2 are MDHEN and SYDVKM. V lost 6 bases and J lost 5; bases outside the gene matches: 14. This CDR3 has 17 residues.

The J gene is TRBJ1-3, the V gene TRBV5-1; no clear D. V was trimmed by 0 bases and J by 4 bases, leaving 8 bases between them. Germline CDR1 SGHRS, CDR2 YFSETQ. The CDR3 is 14 residues long. This CDR3 reads CASSLEAVGNTIYF. CDR3 coding DNA: TGCGCCAGCAGCTTGGAGGCAGTCGGAAACACCATATATTTT.

This clonotype was seen ten or more times. The V gene is TRBV11-2, the J gene TRBJ1-1, with D perhaps TRBD1 (6 bases). V lost 5 bases and J lost 3, with 13 bases in between. The CDR3 runs to 14 residues. Germline values: CDR1 SGHAT, CDR2 FQNNGV. The CDR3, as DNA: TGTGCCAGCAGCCAACTGCGGGGGCACACTGAAGCTTTCTTT. Its protein product is CASSQLRGHTEAFF.

The V gene is TRBV29-1, the J gene TRBJ2-4, with D perhaps assigned TRBD1 or TRBD2 (6 bases each). With 5 bases removed from V and 6 bases from J, the gap between germline ends came to 11 bases. CDR1 is SQVTM, CDR2 ANQGSEA, per germline. The length of the CDR3 is 12 residues. CDR3 protein: CSVSRGPNIQYF. CDR3 coding DNA: TGCAGCGTTTCTCGGGGGCCAAACATTCAGTACTTC.

The rearrangement links TRBV7-9 to TRBJ2-3; 7 nucleotides line up with TRBD2. J lost 6 bases, V lost 2 bases, and 14 bases had no gene match. Looked up from germline, CDR1 is SEHNR and CDR2 is FQNEAQ (reference sequence). The CDR3 has 17 amino acids. The CDR3 bases are TGTGCCAGCAGCTTACGGAGGTTTGGCGGGAGAGGCGATACGCAGTATTTT. Its protein product is CASSLRRFGGRGDTQYF.

The chain links TRBV9 to TRBJ2-5; 12 bases agree with TRBD2. The CDR3 spans 17 residues. Germline trimming cut 0 bases from V and 5 bases from J; bases unmatched to any gene: 8. Per germline, CDR1 SGDLS and CDR2 YYNGEE. The CDR3 coding sequence is TGTGCCAGCAGCGTAGGGCTAGCGGGAGGGGAGACGGAGACCCAGTACTTC. This translates into CASSVGLAGGETETQYF. Supplemented by reference TRBV9 and TRBJ2-5, the full variable domain reads DSGVTQTPKHLITATGQRVTLRCSPRSGDLSVYWYQQSLDQGLQFLIQYYNGEERAKGNILERFSAQQFPDLHSELNLSSLELGDSALYFCASSVGLAGGETETQYFGPGTRLLVL.

The sample holds a few counts of this clonotype. The chain carries TRBV2 and TRBJ2-3; D uncertain. V lost 7 bases, J lost 0 bases, and 17 bases lay in between. Germline CDR1 SNHLY, CDR2 FYNNEI. This CDR3 has 16 amino acids. The CDR3 nucleotides read TGTGCCAGCACCCGAGATACCGGAACTAGCACAGATACGCAGTATTTT. Translating gives CASTRDTGTSTDTQYF.

This sequence joins TRBV7-9 and TRBJ2-7; D call uncertain. Germline V CDR1 and CDR2: SEHNR, FQNEAQ (reference sequence). CDR3 length: 13 residues. V was shortened by 3 bases and J by 3 bases, with 9 bases between the two germline ends. The CDR3 protein is CASSFTSLYEQYF. The DNA for the CDR3 is TGTGCCAGCAGCTTTACCTCTCTCTACGAGCAGTACTTC.

The J gene is TRBJ2-7, the V gene TRBV6-2 or TRBV6-3; 10 bases map to TRBD2. The germline gives CDR1 MNHEY, CDR2 SVGEGT. The CDR3 has 14 amino acids. CDR3: CASSTLAGSYKQYV. The CDR3 DNA reads as TGTGCCAGCAGCACACTAGCGGGGTCCTACAAGCAGTACGTC.

This clonotype was detected ten times or more. This chain joins TRBV29-1 and TRBJ1-2; 8 bases line up with TRBD1. Germline trimming cut 6 bases from V and 4 bases from J; bases unmatched to any gene: 4. The germline gives CDR1 SQVTM, CDR2 ANQGSEA. The CDR3 has 12 residues. The CDR3 loop is CSVMTGAYGYTF. In nucleotides, the CDR3 is TGCAGCGTCATGACAGGGGCCTATGGCTACACCTTC.

V gene TRBV7-9 combines with J gene TRBJ1-1, with D tentatively TRBD1 (6 bases). The germline V gene encodes CDR1 SEHNR and CDR2 FQNEAQ (reference sequence). The CDR3 is 13 residues long. V was trimmed by 2 bases and J by 7 bases, leaving 11 bases between them. Here the CDR3 reads CASSLNRADEAFF. In DNA, the CDR3 is TGTGCCAGCAGCTTAAACAGGGCTGATGAAGCTTTCTTT.

The chain combines TRBV6-1 with TRBJ2-7, with TRBD1 as a possible D gene (6 bases). The germline V and J ends were trimmed by 8 bases and 3 bases, with 11 bases remaining between them. The CDR3 contains 12 residues. CDR1 and CDR2 from the germline V gene are MNHNS and SASEGT. CDR3 sequence (DNA): TGTGCCAGCGGATACAGGGACTACGAGCAGTACTTC. It codes for CASGYRDYEQYF.

Only a few counts were recorded for this clonotype. This sequence joins TRBV20-1 and TRBJ2-3; no reliable D call. The CDR3 has 13 residues. Germline-derived CDR1 and CDR2 are DFQATT and SNEGSKA (reference sequence). Trimming shortened V by 1 base and J by 2 bases, and 7 bases separated the two germline ends. In DNA, the CDR3 is TGCAGTGCTAGAGTCGGTACCACAGATACGCAGTATTTT. It translates to CSARVGTTDTQYF.

CDR3 in DNA: TGTGCCAGCAGCCAAGGGCCAGCGGGAGGGCCCAAAAACATTCAGTACTTC. Translation: CASSQGPAGGPKNIQYF. The genes are TRBV3-1 and TRBJ2-4, with 10 bases fitting TRBD2. The CDR3 loop spans 17 amino acids. Per the germline V gene, CDR1 is LGHDT and CDR2 is YNNKEL (reference sequence). Unmatched junction bases numbered 5, after V lost 1 base and J lost 2 bases.

This clonotype came up a few times. The CDR3 loop reads CASDPLGWYNQPQHF. The CDR3 DNA follows: TGTGCCAGCGATCCTCTAGGGTGGTACAATCAGCCCCAGCATTTT. The chain employs TRBV5-8 and TRBJ1-5; D unresolved. CDR1 and CDR2 from the germline V gene are SGHTS and YDEGEE. Trimming took off 7 bases at V and 3 bases at J, with 17 bases between the two ends. This CDR3 comprises 15 residues.

This clonotype was recorded at least ten times. The chain is built from TRBV28 and TRBJ2-7; TRBD1 aligns across 7 bases. CDR3 length: 15 residues. V was pared by 5 bases and J by 7 bases, with 14 bases of the junction left unmatched. Per the germline V gene, CDR1 is MDHEN and CDR2 is SYDVKM. Here the CDR3 reads CASSLLTVIRGEQYF. In DNA, the CDR3 is TGTGCCAGCAGTCTCCTGACAGTGATCAGGGGGGAGCAGTACTTC.

This clonotype was picked up a small number of times. The rearrangement uses TRBV6-5 and TRBJ1-5, with 7 bases matching TRBD1. V was clipped by 3 bases and J by 4 bases; unmatched bases: 9. This CDR3 has 16 amino acids. Germline V gene data show CDR1 as MNHEY and CDR2 as SVGAGI. The CDR3 DNA is TGTGCCAGCAGTTATACCCGGGACAGTGGTAATCAGCCCCAGCATTTT. Encoded protein: CASSYTRDSGNQPQHF.

This clonotype was observed many times. The rearrangement joins TRBV11-3 to TRBJ1-3; D unresolved. The CDR3 sequence is 17 residues long. In germline, CDR1 is SGHNT, CDR2 YENEEA. The V and J ends lost 5 bases and 0 bases respectively, with 17 bases between them. DNA for the CDR3: TGTGCCAGCAGCCAATCCTGGACCGATAGCTCTGGAAACACCATATATTTT. Residues: CASSQSWTDSSGNTIYF.

The V and J genes are TRBV24-1 and TRBJ1-2; D is uncertain. This CDR3 region has 14 residues. Trimming took 6 bases from V and 5 from J, leaving 15 bases between them. CDR1 and CDR2 (germline): KGHDR, SFDVKD. CDR3 in amino acids: CATSPSDSGYGYTF. The CDR3 coding sequence is TGTGCCACCAGTCCCAGCGACTCTGGATATGGCTACACCTTC.

This clonotype has just a few counts. This rearrangement joins TRBV19 to TRBJ2-1, with 12 bases matching TRBD2. The junction had 7 bases not matched to a gene; V was cut back by 3 bases and J by 7 bases. The V gene's germline CDR1 is LNHDA and CDR2 SQIVND (reference sequence). The CDR3 covers 16 residues. The CDR3 protein is CASSMRLAGVGNEQFF. CDR3 nucleotide sequence: TGTGCCAGTAGTATGCGACTAGCGGGAGTGGGGAATGAGCAGTTCTTC.

This clonotype was picked up a small number of times. The V and J genes are TRBV30 and TRBJ1-6; D not certain. The V gene's germline CDR1 is GTSNPN and CDR2 SVGIG (reference sequence). V was shortened by 5 bases and J by 0 bases, with 14 bases between the two germline ends. The CDR3 totals 16 residues. CDR3 DNA sequence: TGTGCCTGGGCCCGATTCGGAAGCTCCTATAATTCACCCCTCCACTTT. Translated: CAWARFGSSYNSPLHF.